Listed below are T cell receptor beta chains from one sample, sequenced in a study of T cell responses to AZD1222 COVID-19 vaccine. The assay was immunoSEQ multiplex PCR, and TCRdb's table has in-frame clones only and misses some. The repertoire includes more than 90,000 clones, roughly 90% of them detected once, and approximately 15% sits in the top ten. The source material was peripheral blood, sampled 28 days after the second AZD1222 dose. Source of these receptors: an adult who received the AZD1222 COVID-19 vaccine. Both conserved end residues are part of each CDR3. The D gene is left open where the match is weak. Clone size is stated in some rows and not others, as once, few, many or a class when expanded.

D gene: NA
V gene: TRBV7-2
J gene: TRBJ2-7
clone size: NA
CDR3 protein: CASSLEGRSYEQYF
CDR3 DNA: TGTGCCAGCAGCTTGGAAGGGCGCTCCTACGAGCAGTACTTC

D gene: TRBD2
V gene: TRBV7-6
J gene: TRBJ2-7
clone size: NA
CDR3 protein: CASSAGLAAHGEQYF
CDR3 DNA: TGTGCCAGCAGCGCCGGACTAGCGGCCCATGGCGAGCAGTACTTC

D gene: TRBD1
V gene: TRBV10-2
J gene: TRBJ1-3
clone size: NA
CDR3 protein: CASRTGAGNTIYF
CDR3 DNA: TGCGCCAGCCGGACAGGGGCTGGAAACACCATATATTTT

D gene: NA
V gene: TRBV11-2
J gene: TRBJ2-2
clone size: NA
CDR3 protein: CASSQQGSGELFF
CDR3 DNA: TGTGCCAGCAGCCAACAGGGCTCCGGGGAGCTGTTTTTT

D gene: NA
V gene: TRBV6-5
J gene: TRBJ1-1
clone size: few
CDR3 protein: CASSYLEANTEAFF
CDR3 DNA: TGTGCCAGCAGTTACCTGGAGGCGAACACTGAAGCTTTCTTT

D gene: NA
V gene: TRBV5-1
J gene: TRBJ2-5
clone size: NA
CDR3 protein: CASNQAGVQETQYF
CDR3 DNA: TGCGCCAGCAATCAAGCAGGGGTACAAGAGACCCAGTACTTC

D gene: TRBD2
V gene: TRBV27
J gene: TRBJ2-1
clone size: NA
CDR3 protein: CASTSGSHNEQFF
CDR3 DNA: TGTGCCAGCACTAGCGGGAGCCACAATGAGCAGTTCTTC

D gene: NA
V gene: TRBV19
J gene: TRBJ1-5
clone size: NA
CDR3 protein: CASSIVGGDQPQHF
CDR3 DNA: TGTGCCAGTAGTATCGTGGGGGGGGATCAGCCCCAGCATTTT

D gene: TRBD1
V gene: TRBV7-3
J gene: TRBJ1-2
clone size: NA
CDR3 protein: CASSPDRGSGYTF
CDR3 DNA: TGTGCCAGCAGCCCCGACAGGGGGAGTGGCTACACCTTC

D gene: NA
V gene: TRBV5-1
J gene: TRBJ1-5
clone size: NA
CDR3 protein: CASSVGVGNQPQHF
CDR3 DNA: TGCGCCAGCAGCGTCGGGGTGGGCAATCAGCCCCAGCATTTT

D gene: NA
V gene: TRBV5-6
J gene: TRBJ2-7
clone size: NA
CDR3 protein: CASSLGNYEQYF
CDR3 DNA: TGTGCCAGCAGCTTGGGCAACTACGAGCAGTACTTC